This TCR beta chain stems from a study of CD8+ T cells in alopecia areata. Overall study findings and caveats: Scalp samples also yield sequences of resident alphabeta T cells from normal skin. Normal scalp showed lower clonality than lesional scalp, especially alopecia totalis/universalis. Patients showed less clear TCR sequence sharing than mice, possibly partly because of HLA diversity.

It was from PBMCs that CD4+ and CD8+ T cells were sorted. Germline V CDR1 and CDR2: SQVTM, ANQGSEA. V shed 8 bases and J shed 7 bases, with 19 bases lying between them. The CDR3 is 13 residues long. RNA was isolated and reverse transcribed to cDNA, the sequencing template. Assay used: immunoSEQ multiplex PCR; TCRdb lists only in-frame clones, some missing. The sample lists fewer than 100,000 clones; about 45% were seen once. In regard to this clone: Its specificity is unknown.

The sequenced sample was CD4+ T cells sorted from blood. This TCR was recovered from a human donor with alopecia areata. The chain is built from TRBV29-1 and TRBJ2-3; D perhaps matches TRBD2 (6 bases). CDR3 loop: CSPQPAGSHTQYF. The CDR3 DNA follows: TGCAGCCCACAACCGGCGGGGAGCCATACGCAGTATTTT.